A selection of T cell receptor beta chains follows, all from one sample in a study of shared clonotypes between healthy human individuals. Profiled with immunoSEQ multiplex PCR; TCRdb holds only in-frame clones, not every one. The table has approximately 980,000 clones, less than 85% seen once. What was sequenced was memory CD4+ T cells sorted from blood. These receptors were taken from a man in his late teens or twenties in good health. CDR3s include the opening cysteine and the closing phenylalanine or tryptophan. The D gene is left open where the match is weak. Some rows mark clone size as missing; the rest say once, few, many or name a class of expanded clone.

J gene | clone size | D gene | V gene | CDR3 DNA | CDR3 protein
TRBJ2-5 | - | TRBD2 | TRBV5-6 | TGTGCCAGCAGCTTGCTAGCGGGGGGTCAGGAGACCCAGTACTTC | CASSLLAGGQETQYF
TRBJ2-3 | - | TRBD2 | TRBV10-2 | TGCGCCAGCAAGATTAGCGGGGCAGATACGCAGTATTTT | CASKISGADTQYF
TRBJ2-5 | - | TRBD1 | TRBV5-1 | TGCGCCAGCAGCTCGGACAGGGGGATAGAGACCCAGTACTTC | CASSSDRGIETQYF
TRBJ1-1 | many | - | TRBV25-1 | TGTGCCAGCAGTGAAGGGGGGGTCAAGACTGAAGCTTTCTTT | CASSEGGVKTEAFF
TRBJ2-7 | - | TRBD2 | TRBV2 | TGTGCCAGCATGGAGACTAGCGGGAGTCATAGCGAGCAGTACTTC | CASMETSGSHSEQYF
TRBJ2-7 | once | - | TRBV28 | TGTGCCACCTCCGGCCCCATCGCCTACGAGCAGTACTTC | CATSGPIAYEQYF
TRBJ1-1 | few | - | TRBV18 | TGTGCCAGCTCACCTCCTGACAGAAACACTGAAGCTTTCTTT | CASSPPDRNTEAFF
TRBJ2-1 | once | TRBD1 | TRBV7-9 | TGTGCCAGCAGCCAAGGACAGGGGCCCGACAAGCAGTTCTTC | CASSQGQGPDKQFF
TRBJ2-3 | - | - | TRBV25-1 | TGTGCCAGCAGCCGGGGCGGGTTTTCATACACAGATACGCAGTATTTT | CASSRGGFSYTDTQYF
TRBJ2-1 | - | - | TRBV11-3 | TGTGCCAGCAGCTTTTCCGCCGGCTCCAATGAGCAGTTCTTC | CASSFSAGSNEQFF
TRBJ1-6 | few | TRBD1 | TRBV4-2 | TGTGCCAGCAGCCAAGATCTACAGGGGAATTCACCCCTCCACTTT | CASSQDLQGNSPLHF
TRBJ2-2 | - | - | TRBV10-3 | TGTGCCATCAGTCATAACACCGGGGAGCTGTTTTTT | CAISHNTGELFF
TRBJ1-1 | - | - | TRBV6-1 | TGTGCCAGCAGTGAAGTAGGGAACACTGAAGCTTTCTTT | CASSEVGNTEAFF
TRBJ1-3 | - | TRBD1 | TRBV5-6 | TGTGCCAGCAGCTTGATGGACAGGTCGCTTTCTGGAAACACCATATATTTT | CASSLMDRSLSGNTIYF
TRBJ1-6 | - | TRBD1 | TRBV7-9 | TGTGCCAGCAGCTTACGGGCAGGGGGTAATTCACCCCTCCACTTT | CASSLRAGGNSPLHF
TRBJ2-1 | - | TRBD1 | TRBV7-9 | TGTGCCAGCAGCCAAGGGACAGGGGGCATCAATGAGCAGTTCTTC | CASSQGTGGINEQFF
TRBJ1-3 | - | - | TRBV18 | TGTGCCAGCTCACCGGGTGGCGGGCTAGGAGGAAACACCATATATTTT | CASSPGGGLGGNTIYF
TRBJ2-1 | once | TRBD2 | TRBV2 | TGTGCCAGCAGCCTGCTAGCGGGACTCTACAATGAGCAGTTCTTC | CASSLLAGLYNEQFF
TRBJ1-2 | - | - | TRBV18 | TGTGCCAACTCACCTGCCCTTATGGGGACTAACTATGGCTACACCTTC | CANSPALMGTNYGYTF
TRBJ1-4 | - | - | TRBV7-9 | TGTGCCAGCAGCTCCGAAGGGGTGGGTGAAAAACTGTTTTTT | CASSSEGVGEKLFF
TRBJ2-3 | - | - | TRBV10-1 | TGCGCCAGCAGTGAGTCGCCTCATAGCACAGATACGCAGTATTTT | CASSESPHSTDTQYF
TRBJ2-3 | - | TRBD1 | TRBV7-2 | TGTGCCAGCAGCTTAGCGGGACAGGGGCGAGGTGGCACAGATACGCAGTATTTT | CASSLAGQGRGGTDTQYF
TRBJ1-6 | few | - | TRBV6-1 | TGTGCCAGCACAGGTTCTAATAATTCACCCCTCCACTTT | CASTGSNNSPLHF
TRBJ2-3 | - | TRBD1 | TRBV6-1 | TGTGCCAGCAGACCCGGGGACAGGGGCACAGATACGCAGTATTTT | CASRPGDRGTDTQYF
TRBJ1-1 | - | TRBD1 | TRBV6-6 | TGTGCCAGCGGCTCCGGGACAGGGCAGAACACTGAAGCTTTCTTT | CASGSGTGQNTEAFF
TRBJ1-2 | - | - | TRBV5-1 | TGCGCCAGCAGCCCCCAAGGGGGGGGCACCTATGGCTACACCTTC | CASSPQGGGTYGYTF
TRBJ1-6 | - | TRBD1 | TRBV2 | TGTGCCAGCAGTGTAGGAGGGGGCAGGTATAATTCACCCCTCCACTTT | CASSVGGGRYNSPLHF
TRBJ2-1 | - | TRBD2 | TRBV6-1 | TGTGCCAGCAGTGGAGCCTGGGAGCGGGGGAATGAGCAGTTCTTC | CASSGAWERGNEQFF
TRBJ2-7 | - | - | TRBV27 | TGTGCCAGCAGTTTAGGCCGCCGTGGGGCAACGGGCGAGCAGTACTTC | CASSLGRRGATGEQYF
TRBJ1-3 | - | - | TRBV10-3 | TGTGCCATCAGTGGGGGGGGTGCTGGCAGTGGAAACACCATATATTTT | CAISGGGAGSGNTIYF
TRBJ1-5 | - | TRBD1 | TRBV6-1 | TGTGCCAGCAGTGAATCAGGGGGTCAGCCCCAGCATTTT | CASSESGGQPQHF
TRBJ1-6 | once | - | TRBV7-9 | TGTGCCAGCAGGCACAACAGGAGCTCCTATAATTCACCCCTCCACTTT | CASRHNRSSYNSPLHF
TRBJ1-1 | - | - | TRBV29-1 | TGCACCGCCCGTGGCTCTCGGACTGAAGCTTTCTTT | CTARGSRTEAFF
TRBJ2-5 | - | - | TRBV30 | TGTGCCTGGGATGAGGTCGGAACCCAGTACTTC | CAWDEVGTQYF
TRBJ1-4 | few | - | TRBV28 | TGTGCCAGCAGTTTAAGCGCGGCAGAGGAAAAACTGTTTTTT | CASSLSAAEEKLFF
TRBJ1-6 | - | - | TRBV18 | TGTGCCAGCTCACCAAGGAATCAGTGGAGCTCCTATAATTCACCCCTCCACTTT | CASSPRNQWSSYNSPLHF
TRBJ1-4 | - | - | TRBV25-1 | TGTGCCAGCAGTGAAGGGCAGGGCGGACTTAATGAAAAACTGTTTTTT | CASSEGQGGLNEKLFF
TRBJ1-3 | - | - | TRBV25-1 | TGTGCCAGCGCTGCTGGAAACACCATATATTTT | CASAAGNTIYF
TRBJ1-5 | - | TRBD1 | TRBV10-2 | TGCGCCAGCAAACAAGGACAGGGGGGACCCCAGCATTTT | CASKQGQGGPQHF
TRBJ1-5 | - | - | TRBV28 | TGTGCCAGCAGCCCCTTTTCAGGGGACAATCAGCCCCAGCATTTT | CASSPFSGDNQPQHF